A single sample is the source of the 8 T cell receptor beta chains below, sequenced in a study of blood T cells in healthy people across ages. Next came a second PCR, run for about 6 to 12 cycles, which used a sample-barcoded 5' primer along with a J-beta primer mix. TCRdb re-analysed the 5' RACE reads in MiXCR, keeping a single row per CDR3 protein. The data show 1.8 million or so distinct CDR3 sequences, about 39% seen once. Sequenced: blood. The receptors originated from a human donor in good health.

For the CDR3, the DNA is TGTGCCAGCAGCCAAGAACCGCTAGGGACTAGCGTATACGAGCAGTACTTC. Translated: CASSQEPLGTSVYEQYF. The chain links TRBV4-2 to TRBJ2-7, with 10 nucleotides matching TRBD2. CDR1 LGHNA and CDR2 YNFKEQ come from the germline V gene. The ends lost 0 bases at V and 4 bases at J; junction bases unmatched: 9. The CDR3 is made up of 17 amino acids.

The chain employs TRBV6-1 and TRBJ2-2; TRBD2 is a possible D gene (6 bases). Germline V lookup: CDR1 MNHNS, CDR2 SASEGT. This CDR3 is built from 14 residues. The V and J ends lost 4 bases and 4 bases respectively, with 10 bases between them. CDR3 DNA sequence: TGTGCCAGCAGTGGGGGACTGGTCACCGGGGAGCTGTTTTTT. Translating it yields CASSGGLVTGELFF.

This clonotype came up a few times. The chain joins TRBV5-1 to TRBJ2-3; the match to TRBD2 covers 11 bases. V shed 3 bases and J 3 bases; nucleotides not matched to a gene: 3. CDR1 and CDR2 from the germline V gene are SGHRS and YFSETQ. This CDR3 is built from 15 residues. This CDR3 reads CASSWGLAVTDTQYF. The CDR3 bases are TGCGCCAGCAGCTGGGGACTAGCGGTAACAGATACGCAGTATTTT.

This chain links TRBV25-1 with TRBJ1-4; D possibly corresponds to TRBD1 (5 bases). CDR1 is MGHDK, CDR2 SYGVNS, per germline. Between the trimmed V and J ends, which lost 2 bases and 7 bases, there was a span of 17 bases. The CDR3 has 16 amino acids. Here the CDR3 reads CASSEIKGPPIEKLFF. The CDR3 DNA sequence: TGTGCCAGCAGTGAAATTAAGGGGCCTCCTATTGAAAAACTGTTTTTT.

DNA for the CDR3: TGTGCTAGTGGAAGACAGGGAGGGAATCAGCCCCAGCATTTT. It translates to CASGRQGGNQPQHF. This chain uses TRBV12-5 with TRBJ1-5, with 7 bases matching TRBD1. CDR1 and CDR2 (germline): LGHNT, FRNRAP. With V trimmed by 6 bases and J by 4 bases, 6 bases remained unmatched. The CDR3 has 14 amino acids.

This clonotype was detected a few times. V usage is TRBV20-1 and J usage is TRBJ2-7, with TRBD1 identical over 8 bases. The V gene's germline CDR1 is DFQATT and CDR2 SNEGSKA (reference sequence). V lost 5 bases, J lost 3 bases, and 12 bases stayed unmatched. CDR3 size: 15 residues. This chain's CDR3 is CSAVGPAGGIYEQYF. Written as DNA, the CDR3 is TGCAGTGCTGTAGGCCCGGCAGGGGGCATCTACGAGCAGTACTTC.

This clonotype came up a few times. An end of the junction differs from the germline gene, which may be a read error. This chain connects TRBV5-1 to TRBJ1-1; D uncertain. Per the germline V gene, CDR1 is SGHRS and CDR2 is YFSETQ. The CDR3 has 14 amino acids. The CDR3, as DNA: TGTGCCAGCAGCTTAGTGGCAGGCAGGACTGAAGCTTTCTTT. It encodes CASSLVAGRTEAFF. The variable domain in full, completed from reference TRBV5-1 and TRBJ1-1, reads KAGVTQTPRYLIKTRGQQVTLSCSPISGHRSVSWYQQTPGQGLQFLFEYFSETQRNKGNFPGRFSGRQFSNSRSEMNVSTLELGDSALYLCASSLVAGRTEAFFGQGTRLTVV.

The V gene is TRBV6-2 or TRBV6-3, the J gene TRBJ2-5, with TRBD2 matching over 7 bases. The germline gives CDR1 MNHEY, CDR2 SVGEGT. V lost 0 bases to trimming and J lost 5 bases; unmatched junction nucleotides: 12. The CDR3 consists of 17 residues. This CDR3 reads CASSYSLSRTRSETQYF. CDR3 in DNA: TGTGCCAGCAGTTACTCGTTAAGTAGGACTAGAAGTGAGACCCAGTACTTC.